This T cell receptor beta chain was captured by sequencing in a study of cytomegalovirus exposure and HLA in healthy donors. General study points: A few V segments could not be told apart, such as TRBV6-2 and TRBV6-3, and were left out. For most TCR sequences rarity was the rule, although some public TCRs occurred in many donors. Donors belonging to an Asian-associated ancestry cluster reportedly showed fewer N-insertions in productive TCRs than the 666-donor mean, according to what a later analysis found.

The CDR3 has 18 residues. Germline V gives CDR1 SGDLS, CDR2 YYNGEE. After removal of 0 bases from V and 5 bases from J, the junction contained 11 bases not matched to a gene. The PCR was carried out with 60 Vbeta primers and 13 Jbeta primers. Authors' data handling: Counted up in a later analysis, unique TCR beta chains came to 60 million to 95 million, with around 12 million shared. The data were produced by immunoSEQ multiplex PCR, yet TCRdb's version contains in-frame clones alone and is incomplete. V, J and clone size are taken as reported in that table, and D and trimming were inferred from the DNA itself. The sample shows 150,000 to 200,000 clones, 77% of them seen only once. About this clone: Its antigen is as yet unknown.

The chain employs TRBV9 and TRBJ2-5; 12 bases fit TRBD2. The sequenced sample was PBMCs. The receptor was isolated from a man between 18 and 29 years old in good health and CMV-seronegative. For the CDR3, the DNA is TGTGCCAGCAGCGTAGGAGGCCTAGCGGGGGGGCGTAGGGAGACCCAGTACTTC. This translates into CASSVGGLAGGRRETQYF.